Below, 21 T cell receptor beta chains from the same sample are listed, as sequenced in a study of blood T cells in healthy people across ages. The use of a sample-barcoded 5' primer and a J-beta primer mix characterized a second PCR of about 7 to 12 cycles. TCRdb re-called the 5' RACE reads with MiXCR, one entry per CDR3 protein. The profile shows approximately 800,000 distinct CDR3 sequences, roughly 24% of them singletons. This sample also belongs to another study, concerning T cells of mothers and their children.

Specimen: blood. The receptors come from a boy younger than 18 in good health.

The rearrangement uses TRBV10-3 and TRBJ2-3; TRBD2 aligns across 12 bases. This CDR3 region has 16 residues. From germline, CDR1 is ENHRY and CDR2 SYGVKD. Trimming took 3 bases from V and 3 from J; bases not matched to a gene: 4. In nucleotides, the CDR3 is TGTGCCATCAGTGATTCTAGCGGGAGGGTAACAGATACGCAGTATTTT. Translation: CAISDSSGRVTDTQYF.

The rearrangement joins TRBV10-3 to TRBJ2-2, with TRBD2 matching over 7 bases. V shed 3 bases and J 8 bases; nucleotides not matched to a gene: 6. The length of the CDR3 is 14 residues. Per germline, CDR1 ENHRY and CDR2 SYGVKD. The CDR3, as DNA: TGTGCCATCAGTGATCAGCGGGGTACGGGGGAGCTGTTTTTT. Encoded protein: CAISDQRGTGELFF.

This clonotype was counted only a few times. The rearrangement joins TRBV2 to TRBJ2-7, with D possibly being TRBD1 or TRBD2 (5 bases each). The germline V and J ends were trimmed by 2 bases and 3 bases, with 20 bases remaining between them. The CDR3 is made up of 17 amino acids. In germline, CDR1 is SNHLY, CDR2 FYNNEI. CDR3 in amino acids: CASSESDTRKRGYEQYF. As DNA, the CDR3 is TGTGCCAGCAGTGAATCGGACACCCGAAAGAGGGGCTACGAGCAGTACTTC.

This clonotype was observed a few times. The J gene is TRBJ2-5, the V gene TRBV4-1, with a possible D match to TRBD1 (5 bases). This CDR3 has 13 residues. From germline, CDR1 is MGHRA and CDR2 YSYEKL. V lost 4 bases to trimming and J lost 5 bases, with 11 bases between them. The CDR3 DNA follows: TGCGCCAGCAGCCCCTCGTCAGGGGAGACCCAGTACTTC. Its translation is CASSPSSGETQYF.

CDR3: CASSFHDRDQPQHF. CDR3 bases: TGTGCCAGCAGTTTCCATGACAGGGATCAGCCCCAGCATTTT. This chain connects TRBV28 to TRBJ1-5; 7 bases agree with TRBD1. The CDR3 extends over 14 amino acids. Germline V gene sequence: CDR1 MDHEN, CDR2 SYDVKM. Unmatched junction bases numbered 4, after V lost 3 bases and J lost 5 bases.

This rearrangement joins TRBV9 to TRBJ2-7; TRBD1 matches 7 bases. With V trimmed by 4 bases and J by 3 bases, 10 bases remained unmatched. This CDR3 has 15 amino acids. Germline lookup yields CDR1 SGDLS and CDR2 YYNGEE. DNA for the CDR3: TGTGCCAGCAGCCAACGGGGACAGAAGGACTACGAGCAGTACTTC. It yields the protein CASSQRGQKDYEQYF.

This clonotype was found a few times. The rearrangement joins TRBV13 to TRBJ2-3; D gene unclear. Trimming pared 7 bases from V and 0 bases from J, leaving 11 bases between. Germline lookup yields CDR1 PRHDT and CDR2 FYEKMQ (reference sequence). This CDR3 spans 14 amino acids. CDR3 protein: CASTPGQSTDTQYF. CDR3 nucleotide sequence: TGTGCCAGCACCCCCGGCCAAAGCACAGATACGCAGTATTTT.

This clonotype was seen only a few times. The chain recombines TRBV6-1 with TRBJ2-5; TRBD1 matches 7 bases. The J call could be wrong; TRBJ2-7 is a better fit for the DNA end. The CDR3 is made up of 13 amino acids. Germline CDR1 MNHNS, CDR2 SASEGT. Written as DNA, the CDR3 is TGTGCCAGCAGTGAAAACAGGGGATCCGAGCAGTACTTC. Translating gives CASSENRGSEQYF.

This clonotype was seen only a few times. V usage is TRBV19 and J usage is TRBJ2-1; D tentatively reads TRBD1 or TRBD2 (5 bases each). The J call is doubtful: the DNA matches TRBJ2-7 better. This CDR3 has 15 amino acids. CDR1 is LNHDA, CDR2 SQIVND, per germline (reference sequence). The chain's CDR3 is CASSIAAGSSYEQYF. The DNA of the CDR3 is TGTGCCAGTAGTATAGCAGCAGGGAGCTCCTACGAGCAGTACTTC.

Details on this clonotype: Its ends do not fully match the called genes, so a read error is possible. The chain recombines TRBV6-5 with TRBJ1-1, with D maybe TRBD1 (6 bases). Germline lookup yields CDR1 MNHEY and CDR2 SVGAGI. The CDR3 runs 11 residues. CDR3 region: CASHAGAFRVF. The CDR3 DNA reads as TGTGCCAGTCACGCGGGGGCCTTTAGGGTCTTT.

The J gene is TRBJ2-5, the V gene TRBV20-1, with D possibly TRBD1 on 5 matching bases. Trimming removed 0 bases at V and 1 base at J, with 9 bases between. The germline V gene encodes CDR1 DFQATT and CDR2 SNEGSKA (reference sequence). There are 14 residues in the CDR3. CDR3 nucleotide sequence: TGCAGTGCTAGAGATGAAGGGGCCCAAGAGACCCAGTACTTC. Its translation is CSARDEGAQETQYF.

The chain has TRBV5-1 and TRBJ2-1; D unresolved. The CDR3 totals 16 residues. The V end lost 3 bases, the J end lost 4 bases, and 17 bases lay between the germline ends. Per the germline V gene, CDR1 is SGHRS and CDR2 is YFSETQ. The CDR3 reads CASSSTPIGKYNEQFF. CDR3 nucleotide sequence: TGCGCCAGCAGCTCGACTCCAATAGGGAAATACAATGAGCAGTTCTTC. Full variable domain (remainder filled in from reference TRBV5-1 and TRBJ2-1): KAGVTQTPRYLIKTRGQQVTLSCSPISGHRSVSWYQQTPGQGLQFLFEYFSETQRNKGNFPGRFSGRQFSNSRSEMNVSTLELGDSALYLCASSSTPIGKYNEQFFGPGTRLTVL.

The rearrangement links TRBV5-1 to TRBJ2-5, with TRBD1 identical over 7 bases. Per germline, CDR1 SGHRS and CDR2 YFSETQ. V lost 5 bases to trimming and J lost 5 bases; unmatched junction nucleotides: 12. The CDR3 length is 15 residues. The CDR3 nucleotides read TGCGCCAGCAGATGGGACAGCCCGAATAGCGAGACCCAGTACTTC. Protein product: CASRWDSPNSETQYF. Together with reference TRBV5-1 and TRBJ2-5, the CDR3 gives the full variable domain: KAGVTQTPRYLIKTRGQQVTLSCSPISGHRSVSWYQQTPGQGLQFLFEYFSETQRNKGNFPGRFSGRQFSNSRSEMNVSTLELGDSALYLCASRWDSPNSETQYFGPGTRLLVL.

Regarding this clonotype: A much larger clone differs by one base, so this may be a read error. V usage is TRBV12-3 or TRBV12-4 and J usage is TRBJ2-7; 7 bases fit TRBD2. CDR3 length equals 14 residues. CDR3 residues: CTSSFRAGSYEQYF. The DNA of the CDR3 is TGTACCAGCAGTTTCAGAGCGGGATCCTACGAGCAGTACTTC.

The CDR3 region is CASSLRQESSYNSPLHF. DNA for the CDR3: TGCGCCAGCAGCTTGAGGCAGGAGAGCTCCTATAATTCACCCCTCCACTTT. This chain links TRBV5-1 with TRBJ1-6; no reliable D call. V dropped 1 base and J dropped 0 bases, with 11 bases sitting between them. Germline V lookup: CDR1 SGHRS, CDR2 YFSETQ. There are 17 residues in the CDR3.

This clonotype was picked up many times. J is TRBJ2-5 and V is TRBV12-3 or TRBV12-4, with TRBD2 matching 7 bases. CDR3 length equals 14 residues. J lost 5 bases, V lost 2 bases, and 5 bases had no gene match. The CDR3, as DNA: TGTGCCAGCAGTTTATCTGAGGGAGGGGAGACCCAGTACTTC. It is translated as CASSLSEGGETQYF.

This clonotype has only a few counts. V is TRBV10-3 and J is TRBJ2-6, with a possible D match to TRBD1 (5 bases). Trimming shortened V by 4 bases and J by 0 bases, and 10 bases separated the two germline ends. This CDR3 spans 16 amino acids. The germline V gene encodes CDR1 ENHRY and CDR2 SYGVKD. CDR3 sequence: CAISVIDSSGANVLTF. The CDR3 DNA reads TGTGCCATCAGTGTAATTGACAGCTCTGGGGCCAACGTCCTGACTTTC.

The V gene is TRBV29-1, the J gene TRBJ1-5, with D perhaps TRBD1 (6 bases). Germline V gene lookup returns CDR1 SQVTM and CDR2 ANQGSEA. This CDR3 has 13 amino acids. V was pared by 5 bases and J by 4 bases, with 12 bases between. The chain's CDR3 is CSVSTGWNQPQHF. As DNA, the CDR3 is TGCAGCGTTTCCACAGGGTGGAATCAGCCCCAGCATTTT. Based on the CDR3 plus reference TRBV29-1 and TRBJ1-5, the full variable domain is SAVISQKPSRDICQRGTSLTIQCQVDSQVTMMFWYRQQPGQSLTLIATANQGSEATYESGFVIDKFPISRPNLTFSTLTVSNMSPEDSSIYLCSVSTGWNQPQHFGDGTRLSIL.

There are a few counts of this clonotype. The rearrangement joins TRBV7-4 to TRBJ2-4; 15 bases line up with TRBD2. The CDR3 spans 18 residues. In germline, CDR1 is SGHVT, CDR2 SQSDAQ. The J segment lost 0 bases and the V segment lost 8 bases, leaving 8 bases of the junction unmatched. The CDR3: CASYWTSGGELAKNIQYF. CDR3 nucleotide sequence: TGTGCCAGCTACTGGACTAGCGGGGGGGAGCTAGCCAAAAACATTCAGTACTTC. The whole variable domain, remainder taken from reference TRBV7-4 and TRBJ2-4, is GAGVSQSPRYKVAKRGRDVALRCDSISGHVTLYWYRQTLGQGSEVLTYSQSDAQRDKSGRPSGRFSAERPERSVSTLKIQRTEQGDSAVYLCASYWTSGGELAKNIQYFGAGTRLSVL.

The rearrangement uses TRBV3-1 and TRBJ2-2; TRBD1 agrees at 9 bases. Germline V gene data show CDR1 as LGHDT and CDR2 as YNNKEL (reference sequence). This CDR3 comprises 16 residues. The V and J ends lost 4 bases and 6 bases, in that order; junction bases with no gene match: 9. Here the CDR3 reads CASSRAGTGLAGELFF. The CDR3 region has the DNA TGTGCCAGCAGCCGAGCCGGGACAGGGTTGGCCGGGGAGCTGTTTTTT.

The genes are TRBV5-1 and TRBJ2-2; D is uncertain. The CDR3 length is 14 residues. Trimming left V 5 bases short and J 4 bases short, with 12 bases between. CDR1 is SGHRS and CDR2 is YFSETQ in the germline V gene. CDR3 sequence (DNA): TGCGCCAGCAGGGTGGGTTTCGGCACCGGGGAGCTGTTTTTT. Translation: CASRVGFGTGELFF. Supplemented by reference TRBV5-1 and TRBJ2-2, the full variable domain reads KAGVTQTPRYLIKTRGQQVTLSCSPISGHRSVSWYQQTPGQGLQFLFEYFSETQRNKGNFPGRFSGRQFSNSRSEMNVSTLELGDSALYLCASRVGFGTGELFFGEGSRLTVL.